This is a list of T cell receptor beta chains from one sample in a study of CD8 T cells in Susac syndrome. TCRdb called the immunoSEQ multiplex PCR reads again in MiXCR, with one record for every CDR3 protein. Of about 200,000 distinct CDR3 sequences detected, about 94% appear once; the ten largest clones hold approximately 0.098%. The specimen was CD4+ T cells from PBMCs. These receptors were collected from a human donor in good health. The CDR3 runs from the conserved cysteine through the conserved F or W. A D gene is named only where the DNA matches it firmly. The size field is filled for only some rows; it gives once, few, many or a size class.

v_call	d_call	j_call	clone_size	cdr3_aa	cdr3_nt
TRBV29-1	.	TRBJ1-2	.	CSALGANYGYTF	TGCAGCGCGTTGGGGGCCAACTATGGCTACACCTTC
TRBV12-3/TRBV12-4	.	TRBJ1-2	.	CASTIWGYGYTF	TGTGCCAGCACCATCTGGGGGTATGGCTACACCTTC
TRBV6-2/TRBV6-3	.	TRBJ2-4	.	CASSYLGGPDKNIQYF	TGTGCCAGCAGTTACTTAGGGGGGCCCGACAAAAACATTCAGTACTTC
TRBV28	.	TRBJ1-1	once	CASSFGPVGNTEAFF	TGTGCCAGCAGTTTTGGTCCAGTAGGGAACACTGAAGCTTTCTTT
TRBV5-4	TRBD1	TRBJ2-5	.	CATVQGDQETQYF	TGTGCCACCGTACAGGGGGACCAAGAGACCCAGTACTTC
TRBV20-1	.	TRBJ1-1	.	CSARNPGGGSEAFF	TGCAGTGCTAGAAATCCGGGTGGGGGCAGTGAAGCTTTCTTT
TRBV2	.	TRBJ2-3	.	CASSVGTFTDTQYF	TGTGCCAGCAGTGTAGGGACATTCACAGATACGCAGTATTTT
TRBV28	TRBD2	TRBJ2-1	.	CASSSRGGPGYNEQFF	TGTGCCAGCAGTTCCCGGGGGGGGCCGGGGTACAATGAGCAGTTCTTC
TRBV20-1	.	TRBJ1-2	.	CSASYSINYGYTF	TGCAGTGCCTCGTACTCAATTAACTATGGCTACACCTTC
TRBV3-1	.	TRBJ2-7	.	CASNPGPHRAEQYF	TGTGCCAGCAACCCGGGACCACACCGAGCCGAGCAGTACTTC
TRBV29-1	.	TRBJ2-5	.	CSVPLQGMETQYF	TGCAGCGTCCCATTGCAGGGAATGGAGACCCAGTACTTC
TRBV28	.	TRBJ1-2	once	CASSLRLPEVGGYTF	TGTGCCAGCAGTTTGCGGCTTCCCGAGGTGGGTGGCTACACCTTC
TRBV6-2/TRBV6-3	.	TRBJ1-2	once	CASSEDRLFGYTF	TGTGCCAGCAGTGAAGACAGGTTGTTTGGCTACACCTTC
TRBV3-1	.	TRBJ1-2	.	CASRRIGGDYGYTF	TGTGCCAGCAGAAGAATAGGGGGGGACTATGGCTACACCTTC
TRBV9	TRBD2	TRBJ2-3	.	CASSPRLAVLDDTQYF	TGTGCCAGCAGCCCGCGACTAGCGGTATTGGATGATACGCAGTATTTT
TRBV2	TRBD1	TRBJ2-5	.	CASSYRGGETQYF	TGTGCCAGCAGTTACAGGGGTGGAGAGACCCAGTACTTC
TRBV12-3/TRBV12-4	.	TRBJ2-6	.	CASSLIGAGSGANVLTF	TGTGCCAGCAGTTTAATTGGTGCGGGATCTGGGGCCAACGTCCTGACTTTC
TRBV28	.	TRBJ1-5	.	CASSRRGGGAQPQHF	TGTGCCAGCAGCCGGAGGGGCGGAGGGGCTCAGCCCCAGCATTTT
TRBV5-1	.	TRBJ1-6	once	CASNRGAGVVDSPLHF	TGCGCCAGCAACCGAGGGGCAGGGGTGGTTGATTCACCCCTCCACTTT
TRBV20-1	TRBD2	TRBJ2-5	.	CSAPGGAETQYF	TGCAGTGCTCCGGGGGGGGCGGAGACCCAGTACTTC
TRBV27	TRBD1	TRBJ1-3	.	CASRTGGAGNTIYF	TGTGCCAGCAGGACAGGGGGGGCAGGAAACACCATATATTTT
TRBV7-9	TRBD2	TRBJ2-5	.	CASSLALAGRETQYF	TGTGCCAGCAGCTTAGCGCTAGCGGGGCGAGAGACCCAGTACTTC
TRBV27	TRBD1	TRBJ1-6	few	CASRRDRGSSPLHF	TGTGCCAGCAGAAGGGACAGGGGGTCTTCACCCCTCCACTTT
TRBV20-1	.	TRBJ2-2	.	CSAPRGGQVNTGELFF	TGCAGTGCCCCACGGGGGGGACAGGTGAACACCGGGGAGCTGTTTTTT
TRBV5-1	.	TRBJ1-3	.	CASSLEHANPRNTIYF	TGCGCCAGCAGCTTGGAGCACGCGAACCCCCGAAACACCATATATTTT
TRBV7-9	TRBD2	TRBJ2-1	.	CASSSWSGGDYNEQFF	TGTGCCAGCAGTTCGTGGAGCGGGGGGGATTACAATGAGCAGTTCTTC
TRBV3-1	TRBD1	TRBJ2-3	.	CASSQDRLRQGSRASTDTQYF	TGTGCCAGCAGCCAAGATAGACTGAGACAGGGGTCCCGTGCTAGCACAGATACGCAGTATTTT
TRBV28	.	TRBJ2-1	.	CASSRDHEQFF	TGTGCCAGCAGCCGAGACCATGAGCAGTTCTTC
TRBV29-1	.	TRBJ1-3	.	CSVEDGGSTIYF	TGCAGCGTTGAAGATGGGGGCAGCACCATATATTTT
TRBV7-2	.	TRBJ2-4	.	CASSLSTGINIQYF	TGTGCCAGCAGCTTAAGTACAGGCATAAACATTCAGTACTTC
TRBV2	TRBD1	TRBJ2-3	.	CASGEDRDRNTQYF	TGTGCCAGCGGGGAGGACAGGGATCGAAATACGCAGTATTTT
TRBV10-3	.	TRBJ1-2	.	CAISGMGGPGANYGYTF	TGTGCCATCAGTGGGATGGGGGGCCCCGGGGCTAACTATGGCTACACCTTC
TRBV4-1	TRBD1	TRBJ1-1	.	CASSQAQGADTEAFF	TGCGCCAGCAGCCAAGCCCAGGGGGCTGACACTGAAGCTTTCTTT
TRBV28	.	TRBJ2-5	.	CASSLLGTGQETQYF	TGTGCCAGCAGTTTATTGGGCACAGGGCAAGAGACCCAGTACTTC
TRBV28	TRBD1	TRBJ1-3	.	CASSGIQGASGNTIYF	TGTGCCAGCAGCGGAATCCAGGGGGCGTCGGGAAACACCATATATTTT
TRBV3-1	TRBD1	TRBJ1-1	.	CASSRQTGAEAFF	TGTGCCAGCAGCCGCCAGACAGGGGCCGAAGCTTTCTTT
TRBV20-1	.	TRBJ2-2	.	CSAVPGRSNTGELFF	TGCAGTGCTGTTCCGGGACGGAGTAACACCGGGGAGCTGTTTTTT
TRBV6-2/TRBV6-3	TRBD2	TRBJ2-7	.	CASSYTLERGSYEQYF	TGTGCCAGCAGTTACACCTTAGAGCGGGGCTCCTACGAGCAGTACTTC
TRBV5-1	TRBD1	TRBJ1-1	.	CASSRGDRMNTEAFF	TGCGCCAGCAGCCGGGGGGACAGGATGAACACTGAAGCTTTCTTT
TRBV5-1	.	TRBJ2-1	.	CASSLLKQRVGGNEQFF	TGCGCCAGCAGCTTACTCAAGCAGAGGGTAGGAGGGAATGAGCAGTTCTTC
TRBV23-1	.	TRBJ1-1	.	CASRVGQNTEAFF	TGCGCCAGCAGGGTGGGACAGAACACTGAAGCTTTCTTT
TRBV10-3	TRBD2	TRBJ2-7	.	CAISAGEGGEQYF	TGTGCCATCAGTGCGGGGGAGGGTGGCGAGCAGTACTTC
TRBV29-1	.	TRBJ1-1	.	CSVDTRMNTEAFF	TGCAGCGTGGATACCCGGATGAACACTGAAGCTTTCTTT
TRBV4-1	.	TRBJ1-3	.	CASRQAGRVDGNTIYF	TGCGCCAGCAGACAAGCGGGACGGGTTGATGGAAACACCATATATTTT
TRBV30	.	TRBJ1-5	.	CAWSVGWKNQPQHF	TGTGCCTGGAGTGTCGGGTGGAAGAATCAGCCCCAGCATTTT
TRBV21-1	.	TRBJ1-3	.	CASLPGRNTIYF	TGTGCCAGCCTTCCTGGCCGGAACACCATATATTTT
TRBV4-3	.	TRBJ1-2	.	CASSQDTGANYGYTF	TGCGCCAGCAGCCAAGATACGGGTGCTAACTATGGCTACACCTTC
TRBV7-3	.	TRBJ1-5	.	CASSRERGQPQHF	TGTGCCAGCAGCCGGGAGAGGGGCCAGCCCCAGCATTTT
TRBV2	.	TRBJ1-5	.	CASSEGRVEPQHF	TGTGCCAGCAGTGAAGGGCGGGTAGAGCCCCAGCATTTT
TRBV11-3	.	TRBJ2-5	.	CASSQRWGETQYF	TGTGCCAGCAGCCAGAGGTGGGGAGAGACCCAGTACTTC
TRBV27	TRBD1	TRBJ1-5	.	CASSFRRTGKDNQPQHF	TGTGCCAGCAGTTTCCGACGGACAGGGAAGGACAATCAGCCCCAGCATTTT
TRBV11-2	.	TRBJ1-2	.	CASTPAMARGSGYTF	TGTGCCAGCACCCCGGCAATGGCCAGGGGTTCTGGCTACACCTTC
TRBV5-1	.	TRBJ1-1	.	CASSIGINTEAFF	TGCGCCAGCAGTATCGGGATAAACACTGAAGCTTTCTTT
TRBV29-1	.	TRBJ2-3	.	CSPRTANTQYF	TGCAGCCCACGGACAGCCAATACGCAGTATTTT
TRBV27	.	TRBJ2-2	.	CASSFISETGELFF	TGTGCCAGCAGTTTTATTTCAGAAACCGGGGAGCTGTTTTTT
TRBV15	.	TRBJ1-2	.	CATSRDPGVFGYTF	TGTGCCACCAGCAGAGACCCAGGCGTCTTTGGCTACACCTTC
TRBV7-2	TRBD2	TRBJ2-5	once	CASSLGGLAVGETQYF	TGTGCCAGCAGCTTAGGAGGCCTAGCGGTCGGGGAGACCCAGTACTTC
TRBV12-3/TRBV12-4	.	TRBJ1-1	.	CASSHGRGNTEAFF	TGTGCCAGCAGTCACGGACGGGGGAACACTGAAGCTTTCTTT
TRBV28	.	TRBJ1-2	.	CASSFPVGLTYGYTF	TGTGCCAGCAGTTTTCCTGTAGGGTTGACCTATGGCTACACCTTC
TRBV28	TRBD1	TRBJ1-5	.	CATQGATGNQPQHF	TGTGCCACCCAGGGGGCCACTGGCAATCAGCCCCAGCATTTT